A single sample is the source of the 27 T cell receptor beta chains below, sequenced in a study of hypomethylating agent response in myelodysplastic syndrome. Clones were read by immunoSEQ multiplex PCR, and TCRdb kept only the in-frame ones, dropping some. The sample carries 6,000 or so clones, around 80% recorded once. The source material was bone marrow, sampled before or after starting hypomethylating agent treatment for myelodysplastic syndrome (not recorded which). All receptors derive from a human donor with myelodysplastic syndrome.

This clone was seen more than once but under ten times. This chain links TRBV29-1 with TRBJ2-1; D may match TRBD1 or TRBD2 (5 bases each). The CDR3 runs to 15 residues. The V end was cut by 7 bases, the J end by 0 bases, with 16 bases between. Germline V gene lookup returns CDR1 SQVTM and CDR2 ANQGSEA. The CDR3 is CSGGEGWNSYNEQFF. DNA for the CDR3: TGCAGCGGGGGAGAGGGGTGGAACTCCTACAATGAGCAGTTCTTC.

The chain has TRBV6-4 and TRBJ2-3; D is ambiguous. Germline V gives CDR1 MRHNA, CDR2 SNTAGT. Trimming left V 3 bases short and J 3 bases short, with 10 bases between. The CDR3 is 14 amino acids. Written as DNA, the CDR3 is TGTGCCAGCAGTGAGACGACCATAACAGATACGCAGTATTTT. Translated: CASSETTITDTQYF.

The CDR3 spells CASKGGGTQRDQYF. CDR3 nucleotides: TGTGCCAGCAAAGGGGGGGGGACCCAAAGGGACCAGTACTTC. J is TRBJ2-5 and V is TRBV28, with D tentatively TRBD2 (7 bases). The germline CDR1 and CDR2 sequences are MDHEN and SYDVKM. This CDR3 has 14 residues. Between the trimmed V and J ends, which lost 7 bases and 10 bases, there was a span of 22 bases.

The V gene is TRBV19, the J gene TRBJ1-5, with a tentative D call TRBD1 (6 bases). This CDR3 has 16 residues. Germline V gene data show CDR1 as LNHDA and CDR2 as SQIVND (reference sequence). Trimming removed 6 bases at V and 1 base at J, with 16 bases between. Here the CDR3 reads CASRGRGGDSNQPQHF. The CDR3 nucleotides read TGTGCCAGTAGGGGCAGGGGAGGTGACAGCAATCAGCCCCAGCATTTT.

This clone was recorded only once. The V call is TRBV7-6, the J call TRBJ1-2; a possible D gene is TRBD1 (5 bases). The CDR3 covers 13 residues. Trimming left V 3 bases short and J 2 bases short, with 7 bases between. Germline V lookup: CDR1 SGHVS, CDR2 FNYEAQ. CDR3 sequence reads: CASSFDSNYGYTF. DNA of the CDR3: TGTGCCAGCAGCTTCGACAGCAACTATGGCTACACCTTC.

The V and J genes are TRBV7-3 and TRBJ1-2; 8 bases line up with TRBD1. This CDR3 region has 13 residues. J lost 4 bases, V lost 7 bases, and 5 bases had no gene match. The V gene's germline CDR1 is SGHTA and CDR2 FQGTGA. The CDR3 protein is CASKGQGSYGYTF. CDR3 DNA: TGTGCCAGCAAAGGACAGGGAAGCTATGGCTACACCTTC.

This clone occurred once. The V and J genes are TRBV11-2 and TRBJ1-1, with a possible D match to TRBD1 (6 bases). The CDR3 consists of 14 residues. Germline V gene sequence: CDR1 SGHAT, CDR2 FQNNGV. The V gene lost 1 base and the J gene lost 1 base, with 7 bases spanning the gap. CDR3 sequence: CASSLGGGNTEAFF. Here the CDR3 DNA reads TGTGCCAGCAGCTTAGGAGGGGGGAACACTGAAGCTTTCTTT.

The V and J genes are TRBV5-6 and TRBJ2-7; tentatively, D is TRBD2 (6 bases). Between the trimmed V and J ends, which lost 4 bases and 4 bases, there was a span of 15 bases. The germline gives CDR1 SGHDT, CDR2 YYEEEE. This CDR3 comprises 14 residues. CDR3 DNA: TGTGCCAGCAGCCCCGGGGGTTCCCTGTACGAGCAGTACTTC. Translating gives CASSPGGSLYEQYF.

This clone was seen more than once but under ten times. The genes are TRBV5-1 and TRBJ1-6; D is unclear. V lost 0 bases and J 14 bases, leaving 12 bases between the germline ends. CDR3 size: 13 residues. Germline V CDR1 and CDR2: SGHRS, YFSETQ. The CDR3 sequence is CASSLGPETTLHF. The CDR3 bases are TGCGCCAGCAGCTTGGGTCCAGAAACGACCCTCCACTTT. Combining the CDR3 with reference TRBV5-1 and TRBJ1-6 gives the whole variable domain KAGVTQTPRYLIKTRGQQVTLSCSPISGHRSVSWYQQTPGQGLQFLFEYFSETQRNKGNFPGRFSGRQFSNSRSEMNVSTLELGDSALYLCASSLGPETTLHFGNGTRLTVT.

This clone was picked up a small number of times. The rearrangement links TRBV7-3 to TRBJ2-7; D possibly corresponds to TRBD1 (7 bases). Trimming cost V 5 bases and J 2 bases, with 19 bases left between them. CDR3 length: 16 amino acids. Looked up from germline, CDR1 is SGHTA and CDR2 is FQGTGA. The CDR3 here is CASSPQGGHDTYEQYF. Written as DNA, the CDR3 is TGTGCCAGCAGCCCTCAGGGGGGACACGATACCTACGAGCAGTACTTC.

The chain has TRBV5-1 and TRBJ2-1, with 10 bases that match TRBD2. V dropped 4 bases and J dropped 1; count of bases not matched to a gene: 14. The length of the CDR3 is 19 residues. CDR1 and CDR2 (germline): SGHRS, YFSETQ. This CDR3 reads CASSPTLAGSTGSYNEQFF. Written as DNA, the CDR3 is TGCGCCAGCAGCCCCACACTAGCGGGAAGTACGGGTTCCTACAATGAGCAGTTCTTC.

The rearrangement uses TRBV5-6 and TRBJ2-2, with D possibly being TRBD1 or TRBD2 (6 bases each). This CDR3 comprises 16 residues. Per the germline V gene, CDR1 is SGHDT and CDR2 is YYEEEE. The V end was cut by 3 bases, the J end by 2 bases, with 14 bases between. The CDR3 here is CASSSTGRGNTGELFF. CDR3 in DNA: TGTGCCAGCAGCTCAACAGGGCGGGGTAACACCGGGGAGCTGTTTTTT.

This chain links TRBV6-6 with TRBJ2-1; D may correspond to TRBD1 or TRBD2 (5 bases each). The CDR3 sequence is 13 residues long. The V gene's germline CDR1 is MNHNY and CDR2 SVGAGI (reference sequence). V lost 6 bases to trimming and J lost 5 bases, with 11 bases between them. The CDR3 sequence is CASRGVRDNEQFF. CDR3 nucleotide sequence: TGTGCCAGCAGGGGGGTCCGTGACAATGAGCAGTTCTTC.

The V gene is TRBV7-2, the J gene TRBJ1-2; D not certain. In germline, CDR1 is SGHTA, CDR2 FQGNSA. Deletions cut 2 bases from V and 4 bases from J, with 8 bases between. CDR3 length: 13 residues. CDR3 DNA: TGTGCCAGCAGCTTACCGACACTCTATGGCTACACCTTC. Protein product: CASSLPTLYGYTF.

CDR3 in amino acids: CASSIGRRGGVTGELFF. The CDR3 nucleotides read TGTGCCAGTAGTATCGGTCGGCGGGGGGGGGTCACCGGGGAGCTGTTTTTT. V and J are TRBV19 and TRBJ2-2; 9 bases match TRBD2. CDR1 and CDR2 from the germline V gene are LNHDA and SQIVND (reference sequence). The CDR3 totals 17 residues. Trimming removed 3 bases from V and 4 bases from J; junction bases left unmatched: 9.

The rearrangement joins TRBV9 to TRBJ2-3; 11 bases fit TRBD2. Germline assignment: CDR1 SGDLS and CDR2 YYNGEE. The ends lost 3 bases at V and 4 bases at J; junction bases unmatched: 4. The CDR3 loop spans 15 amino acids. The CDR3 nucleotides are TGTGCCAGCAGCGCCCTTAGCGGGAGGGCAGATACGCAGTATTTT. Amino acids: CASSALSGRADTQYF.

CDR3 sequence: CASSASTPSRGAVYGYTF. DNA for the CDR3: TGTGCCAGCAGTGCCTCAACCCCATCGCGGGGTGCGGTCTATGGCTACACCTTC. The chain uses TRBV6-4 and TRBJ1-2; D is unclear. The CDR3 spans 18 residues. Germline CDR1 MRHNA, CDR2 SNTAGT. V dropped 4 bases and J dropped 4 bases, with 25 bases sitting between them.

The V and J genes are TRBV16 and TRBJ2-1, with D perhaps TRBD2 (5 bases). The germline V gene encodes CDR1 KGHSY and CDR2 FQNENV. The CDR3 extends over 12 amino acids. V dropped 5 bases and J dropped 8 bases, with 10 bases sitting between them. The CDR3 nucleotides read TGTGCCAGCAGCTACTTCGGGGATGAGCAGTTCTTC. As protein: CASSYFGDEQFF.

The chain carries TRBV30 and TRBJ2-2; 8 positions match TRBD2. The CDR3 loop spans 16 amino acids. With 5 bases clipped from V and 6 bases from J, the junction kept 14 bases outside the gene matches. Germline CDR1 is GTSNPN and CDR2 is SVGIG (reference sequence). As DNA, the CDR3 is TGTGCCTGGCTCGGCACCGGGAGGGCCCGGGCCGGGGAGCTGTTTTTT. Translating gives CAWLGTGRARAGELFF. The full variable domain, completed using reference TRBV30 and TRBJ2-2, is SQTIHQWPATLVQPVGSPLSLECTVEGTSNPNLYWYRQAAGRGLQLLFYSVGIGQISSEVPQNLSASRPQDRQFILSSKKLLLSDSGFYLCAWLGTGRARAGELFFGEGSRLTVL.

This chain uses TRBV6-1 with TRBJ1-6; 7 positions agree with TRBD1. This CDR3 comprises 15 residues. The ends lost 4 bases at V and 14 bases at J; junction bases unmatched: 14. Germline values: CDR1 MNHNS, CDR2 SASEGT. The CDR3 nucleotides are TGTGCCAGCAGTGGCTCCCGGGACAGCCAGCCCACCCTCCACTTT. It translates to CASSGSRDSQPTLHF.

The chain couples TRBV5-1 to TRBJ2-1; possibly TRBD2 for D (5 bases). Per the germline V gene, CDR1 is SGHRS and CDR2 is YFSETQ. The V end was cut by 0 bases, the J end by 3 bases, with 10 bases between. This CDR3 spans 15 amino acids. The CDR3 reads CASSLDGLNYNEQFF. The CDR3 nucleotides are TGCGCCAGCAGCTTGGACGGACTGAACTACAATGAGCAGTTCTTC.

The genes are TRBV28 and TRBJ2-2, with D hard to call. CDR3 length: 13 amino acids. The V and J ends lost 7 bases and 1 base respectively, with 7 bases between them. CDR1 MDHEN and CDR2 SYDVKM come from the germline V gene. The CDR3 here is CASKWGNTGELFF. CDR3 bases: TGTGCCAGCAAATGGGGGAACACCGGGGAGCTGTTTTTT.

This sequence joins TRBV10-2 and TRBJ2-5; D gene unclear. Near its end, the DNA agrees better with TRBJ2-7, so the J call may be wrong. This CDR3 comprises 15 residues. CDR1 is WSHSY and CDR2 is SAAADI in the germline V gene. CDR3 residues: CASSDQDYLSYEQYF. The CDR3 DNA follows: TGCGCCAGCAGTGACCAGGATTACCTGTCCTACGAGCAGTACTTC.

The chain uses TRBV6-1 and TRBJ1-5; TRBD1 is a possible D gene (5 bases). The ends were cut back, 2 bases at V and 6 bases at J, with 14 bases in the middle. The CDR3 spans 15 residues. CDR1 and CDR2 from the germline V gene are MNHNS and SASEGT. CDR3 coding DNA: TGTGCCAGCAGTGAATCGATGGGGGGGTCTCAGCCCCAGCATTTT. Its translation: CASSESMGGSQPQHF.

The V call is TRBV7-7, the J call TRBJ2-5; perhaps TRBD1 as D (5 bases). Looked up from germline, CDR1 is SSHAT and CDR2 is FNYEAQ (reference sequence). With 2 bases removed from V and 5 bases from J, the gap between germline ends came to 18 bases. The CDR3 is made up of 16 amino acids. The CDR3 region has the DNA TGTGCCAGCAGCTTAACTTGGGGCAACCCCAGGGAGACCCAGTACTTC. This encodes CASSLTWGNPRETQYF. The full variable domain, with the rest looked up from reference TRBV7-7 and TRBJ2-5, is GAGVSQSPRYKVTKRGQDVTLRCDPISSHATLYWYQQALGQGPEFLTYFNYEAQPDKSGLPSDRFSAERPEGSISTLTIQRTEQRDSAMYRCASSLTWGNPRETQYFGPGTRLLVL.

The chain employs TRBV6-1 and TRBJ2-7; 9 bases match TRBD1. The CDR3 runs 16 residues. CDR1 MNHNS and CDR2 SASEGT come from the germline V gene. V was clipped by 2 bases and J by 1 base; unmatched bases: 6. This CDR3 is CASSELVGTGSYEQYV. In DNA form, the CDR3 reads TGTGCCAGCAGTGAATTAGTTGGGACAGGGTCCTACGAGCAGTACGTC.

V usage is TRBV19 and J usage is TRBJ1-4; D is unresolved. V dropped 3 bases and J dropped 0 bases, with 5 bases sitting between them. Per germline, CDR1 LNHDA and CDR2 SQIVND (reference sequence). This CDR3 comprises 14 residues. This chain's CDR3 is CASSMSPTNEKLFF. In DNA form, the CDR3 reads TGTGCCAGTAGTATGTCACCAACTAATGAAAAACTGTTTTTT.